This T cell receptor (beta chain) came from a study of cytomegalovirus exposure and HLA in healthy donors. Turning to the study itself: Within an early data release were roughly 83 million unique TCRs drawn from HLA-typed donors.

V trimming: 10 bases; J trimming: 6 bases; junction bases outside the gene matches: 11. The CDR3 has 14 residues. Germline lookup yields CDR1 LNHDA and CDR2 SQIVND (reference sequence). The PCR used 60 Vbeta and 13 Jbeta primers. Only in-frame clones appear in the TCRdb table, and some are missing; sequencing was by immunoSEQ multiplex PCR. This table holds 95,000 to 150,000 clones, around 82% found once. As for this clone: Its target is not known.

Study-level points and caveats: Cytomegalovirus-associated TCR beta chains were listed, numbering 150 to 200.

The receptor was derived from a female donor in good health and CMV-seronegative. Input material: PBMCs. This chain connects TRBV19 to TRBJ1-5, with TRBD1 matching 8 bases. The CDR3 nucleotides are TGTGCCACACTCCAGGGGGCTAGGGGTCAGCCCCAGCATTTT. Translating it yields CATLQGARGQPQHF. Looking up the rest from reference TRBV19 and TRBJ1-5 gives the full variable domain: DGGITQSPKYLFRKEGQNVTLSCEQNLNHDAMYWYRQDPGQGLRLIYYSQIVNDFQKGDIAEGYSVSREKKESFPLTVTSAQKNPTAFYLCATLQGARGQPQHFGDGTRLSIL.